This TCR beta chain derives from a study of regulatory T cells in long-lasting Graves disease. According to the study, TCR beta libraries were built with iRepertoire HTBI primers and CDR3-region Arm-PCR. TCRdb re-derived calls from the multiplex PCR reads in MiXCR, one entry per CDR3 protein. The table lists about 620,000 distinct CDR3 sequences, roughly 16% of them singletons, with 18% in the top ten. Time point defined: newly diagnosed GD, antithyroid drugs for less than 3 months. After RNA was extracted from PBMCs, the TCR library was made from it. This clonotype came up many times. The CDR3 runs 14 residues. V lost 3 bases, J lost 6 bases, and 15 bases lay in between. Germline CDR1 reads DFQATT; CDR2 reads SNEGSKA (reference sequence). This same sample was also taken into another study, of T cells in Graves' hyperthyroidism and ophthalmopathy.

The receptor's source is a woman aged 30 to 39 with Graves disease. The chain combines TRBV20-1 with TRBJ2-1, with D maybe TRBD2 (6 bases). Here the sequenced sample was peripheral blood mononuclear cells (PBMCs), taken at new diagnosis, from a patient treated with antithyroid drugs. CDR3 sequence (DNA): TGCAGTGCTAGCGGGGGTCGGGCTGGCAATGAGCAGTTCTTC. Translated: CSASGGRAGNEQFF.